This TCR beta chain derives from a study of shared clonotypes between healthy human individuals. Study as a whole: Donors had three CD4 naive, three CD4 memory, two CD8 naive and one CD8 memory plate apiece.

TCRdb's copy holds only in-frame clones and misses some; the assay was immunoSEQ multiplex PCR. The sample includes hundreds of thousands of clones, around 87% seen only once; the top ten take 15% to 20%. Sequencing was done on a sample of memory CD8+ T cells sorted from blood. This sample's subset: CD45RO+ cells pooled with CCR7-negative TemRA cells. The TCR was taken from a young man in good health.

The CDR3 protein is CASSLLSGAGAVYNEQFF. CDR3 DNA: TGTGCCAGCAGCTTATTATCAGGGGCGGGAGCTGTATACAATGAGCAGTTCTTC. The chain uses TRBV11-2 and TRBJ2-1; possible D gene TRBD2, 7 bases. This CDR3 is 18 amino acids long. The germline V and J ends were trimmed by 2 bases and 4 bases, with 21 bases remaining between them. Germline V CDR1 and CDR2: SGHAT, FQNNGV.